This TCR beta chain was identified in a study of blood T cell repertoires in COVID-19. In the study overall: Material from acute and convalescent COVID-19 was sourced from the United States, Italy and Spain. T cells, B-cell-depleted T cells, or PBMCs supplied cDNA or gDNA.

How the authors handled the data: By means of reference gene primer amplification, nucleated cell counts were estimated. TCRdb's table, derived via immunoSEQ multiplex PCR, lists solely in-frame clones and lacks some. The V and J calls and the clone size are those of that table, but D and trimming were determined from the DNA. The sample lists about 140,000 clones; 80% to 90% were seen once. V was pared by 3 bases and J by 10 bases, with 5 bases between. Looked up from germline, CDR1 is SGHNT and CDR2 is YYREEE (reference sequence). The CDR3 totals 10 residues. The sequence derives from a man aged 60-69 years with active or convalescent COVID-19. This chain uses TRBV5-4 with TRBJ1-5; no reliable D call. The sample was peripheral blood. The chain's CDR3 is CASSSLPQHF. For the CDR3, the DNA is TGTGCCAGCAGCTCCCTTCCCCAGCATTTT.